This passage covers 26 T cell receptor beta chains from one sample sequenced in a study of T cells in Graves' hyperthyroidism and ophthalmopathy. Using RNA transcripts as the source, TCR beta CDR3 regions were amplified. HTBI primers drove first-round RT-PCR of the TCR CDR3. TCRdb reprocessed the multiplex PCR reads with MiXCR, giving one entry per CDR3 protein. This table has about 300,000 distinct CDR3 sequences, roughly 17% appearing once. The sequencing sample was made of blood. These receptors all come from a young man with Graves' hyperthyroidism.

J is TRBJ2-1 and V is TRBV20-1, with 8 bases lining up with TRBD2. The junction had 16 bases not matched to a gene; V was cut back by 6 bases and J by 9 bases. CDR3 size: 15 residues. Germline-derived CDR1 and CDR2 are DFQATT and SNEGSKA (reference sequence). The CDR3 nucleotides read TGCAGTGCCGGGAGGGTGAGCGGGAAGTTGGGTGAGCAGTTCTTC. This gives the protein CSAGRVSGKLGEQFF.

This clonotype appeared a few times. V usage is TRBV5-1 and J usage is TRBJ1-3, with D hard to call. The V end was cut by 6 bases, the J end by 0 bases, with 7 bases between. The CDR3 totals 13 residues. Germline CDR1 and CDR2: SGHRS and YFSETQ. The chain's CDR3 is CASKRDSGNTIYF. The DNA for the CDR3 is TGCGCCAGCAAGAGAGACTCTGGAAACACCATATATTTT.

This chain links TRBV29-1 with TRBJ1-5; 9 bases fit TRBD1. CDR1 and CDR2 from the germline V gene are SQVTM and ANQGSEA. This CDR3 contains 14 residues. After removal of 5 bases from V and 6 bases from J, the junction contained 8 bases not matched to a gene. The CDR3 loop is CSVSGTGFGQPQHF. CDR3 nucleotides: TGCAGCGTTTCCGGGACAGGGTTTGGTCAGCCCCAGCATTTT.

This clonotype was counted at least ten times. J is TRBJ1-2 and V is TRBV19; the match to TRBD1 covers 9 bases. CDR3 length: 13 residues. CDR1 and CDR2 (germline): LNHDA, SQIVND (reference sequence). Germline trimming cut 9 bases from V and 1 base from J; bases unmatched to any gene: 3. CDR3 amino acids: CASMTGGNYGYTF. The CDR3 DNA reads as TGTGCCAGCATGACAGGGGGTAACTATGGCTACACCTTC.

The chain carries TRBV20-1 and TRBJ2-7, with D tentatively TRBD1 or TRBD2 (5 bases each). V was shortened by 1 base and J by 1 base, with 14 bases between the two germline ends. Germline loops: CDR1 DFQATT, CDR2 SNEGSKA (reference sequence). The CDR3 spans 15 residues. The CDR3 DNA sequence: TGCAGTGCTAGAGTTGAGTGGGACCCTTCCTACGAGCAGTACTTC. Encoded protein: CSARVEWDPSYEQYF.

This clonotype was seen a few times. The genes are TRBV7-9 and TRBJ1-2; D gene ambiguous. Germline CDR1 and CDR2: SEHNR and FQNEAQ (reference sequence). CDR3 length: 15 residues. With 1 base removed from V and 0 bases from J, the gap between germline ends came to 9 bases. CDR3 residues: CASSLDSKTNYGYTF. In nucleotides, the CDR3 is TGTGCCAGCAGCTTAGACAGCAAAACTAACTATGGCTACACCTTC.

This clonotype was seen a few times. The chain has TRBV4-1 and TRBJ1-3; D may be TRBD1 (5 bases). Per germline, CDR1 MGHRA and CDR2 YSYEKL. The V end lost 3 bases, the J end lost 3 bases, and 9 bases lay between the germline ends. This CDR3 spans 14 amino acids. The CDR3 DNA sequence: TGCGCCAGCAGCCACCAGGGAGATGGAAACACCATATATTTT. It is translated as CASSHQGDGNTIYF.

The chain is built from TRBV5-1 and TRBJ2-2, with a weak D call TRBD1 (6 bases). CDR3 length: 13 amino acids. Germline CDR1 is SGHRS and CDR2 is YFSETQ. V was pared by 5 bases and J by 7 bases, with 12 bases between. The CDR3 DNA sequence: TGCGCCAGCAGTTTACAGGGTGGCGGGGAGCTGTTTTTT. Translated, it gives CASSLQGGGELFF.

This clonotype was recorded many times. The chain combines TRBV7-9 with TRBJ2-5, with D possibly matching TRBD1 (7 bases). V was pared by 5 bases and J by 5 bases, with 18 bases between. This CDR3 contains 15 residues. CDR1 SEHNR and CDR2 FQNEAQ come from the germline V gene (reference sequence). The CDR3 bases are TGTGCCAGCAGCCCACGACAGGGAGGCGGGGAGACCCAGTACTTC. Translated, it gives CASSPRQGGGETQYF.

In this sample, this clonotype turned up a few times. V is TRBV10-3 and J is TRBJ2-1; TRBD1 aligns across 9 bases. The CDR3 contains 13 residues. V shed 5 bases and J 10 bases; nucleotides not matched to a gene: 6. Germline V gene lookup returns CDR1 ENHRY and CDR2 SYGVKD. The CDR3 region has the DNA TGTGCCATCAGTCCCTCGGGACAGGGAGAGCAGTTCTTC. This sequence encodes CAISPSGQGEQFF.

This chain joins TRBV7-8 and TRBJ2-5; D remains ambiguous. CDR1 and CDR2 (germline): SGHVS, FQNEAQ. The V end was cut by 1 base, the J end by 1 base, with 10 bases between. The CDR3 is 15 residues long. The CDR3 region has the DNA TGTGCCAGCAGCTTAGTCGGAACCCTCCAAGAGACCCAGTACTTC. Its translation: CASSLVGTLQETQYF.

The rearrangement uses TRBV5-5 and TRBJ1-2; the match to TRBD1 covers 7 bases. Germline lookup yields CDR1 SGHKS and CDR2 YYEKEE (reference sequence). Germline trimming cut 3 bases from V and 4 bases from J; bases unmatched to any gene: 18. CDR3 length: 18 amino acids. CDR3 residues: CASSWTDRADAGFYGYTF. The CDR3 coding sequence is TGTGCCAGCAGCTGGACCGACAGGGCAGACGCGGGGTTCTATGGCTACACCTTC.

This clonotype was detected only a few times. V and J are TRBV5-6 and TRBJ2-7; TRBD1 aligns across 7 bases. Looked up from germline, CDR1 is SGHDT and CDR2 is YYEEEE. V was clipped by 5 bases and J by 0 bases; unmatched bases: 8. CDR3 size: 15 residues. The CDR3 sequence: CASRATGIHSYEQYF. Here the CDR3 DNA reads TGTGCCAGCAGGGCGACAGGGATTCACTCCTACGAGCAGTACTTC. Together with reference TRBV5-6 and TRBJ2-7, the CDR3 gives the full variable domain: DAGVTQSPTHLIKTRGQQVTLRCSPKSGHDTVSWYQQALGQGPQFIFQYYEEEERQRGNFPDRFSGHQFPNYSSELNVNALLLGDSALYLCASRATGIHSYEQYFGPGTRLTVT.

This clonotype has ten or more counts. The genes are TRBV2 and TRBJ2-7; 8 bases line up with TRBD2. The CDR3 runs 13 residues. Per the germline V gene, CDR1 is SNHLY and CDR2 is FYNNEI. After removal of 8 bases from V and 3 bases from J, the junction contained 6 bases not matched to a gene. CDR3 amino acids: CASRGRGGYEQYF. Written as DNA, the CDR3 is TGTGCCAGCCGAGGACGGGGGGGCTACGAGCAGTACTTC.

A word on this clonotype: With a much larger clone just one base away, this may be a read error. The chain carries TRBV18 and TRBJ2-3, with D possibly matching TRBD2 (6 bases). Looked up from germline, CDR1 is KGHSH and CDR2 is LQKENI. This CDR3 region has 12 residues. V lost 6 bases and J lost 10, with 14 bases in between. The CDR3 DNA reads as TGTGCCAGCTCGCCGGAGGGGATACCGCAGTATTTT. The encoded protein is CASSPEGIPQYF.

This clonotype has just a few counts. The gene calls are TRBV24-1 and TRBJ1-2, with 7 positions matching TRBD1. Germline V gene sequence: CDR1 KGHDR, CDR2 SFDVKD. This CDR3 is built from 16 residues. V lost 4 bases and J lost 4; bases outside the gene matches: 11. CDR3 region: CATSDPGQVETYGYTF. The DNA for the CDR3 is TGTGCCACCAGTGACCCAGGACAGGTCGAGACCTATGGCTACACCTTC.

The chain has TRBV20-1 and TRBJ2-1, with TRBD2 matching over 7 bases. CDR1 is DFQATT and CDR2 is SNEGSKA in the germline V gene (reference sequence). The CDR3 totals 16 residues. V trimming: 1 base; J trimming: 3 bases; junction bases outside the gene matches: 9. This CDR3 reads CSARAARSGIYNEQFF. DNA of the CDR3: TGCAGTGCTAGAGCGGCACGGAGCGGGATCTACAATGAGCAGTTCTTC.

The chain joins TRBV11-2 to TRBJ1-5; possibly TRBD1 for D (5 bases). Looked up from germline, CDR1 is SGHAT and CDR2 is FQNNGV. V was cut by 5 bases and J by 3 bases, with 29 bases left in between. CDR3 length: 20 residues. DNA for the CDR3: TGTGCCAGCAGCCGTTGGGGCAGGTACCTTAGGAACAACTTCAATCAGCCCCAGCATTTT. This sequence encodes CASSRWGRYLRNNFNQPQHF.

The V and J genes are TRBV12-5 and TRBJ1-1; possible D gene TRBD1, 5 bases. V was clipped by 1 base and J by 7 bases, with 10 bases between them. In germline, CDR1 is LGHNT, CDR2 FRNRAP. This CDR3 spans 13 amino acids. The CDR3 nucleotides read TGTGCTAGTGGTTTGGGGGGACGGGGTGAAGCTTTCTTT. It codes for CASGLGGRGEAFF. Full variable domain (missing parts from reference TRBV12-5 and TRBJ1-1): DARVTQTPRHKVTEMGQEVTMRCQPILGHNTVFWYRQTMMQGLELLAYFRNRAPLDDSGMPKDRFSAEMPDATLATLKIQPSEPRDSAVYFCASGLGGRGEAFFGQGTRLTVV.

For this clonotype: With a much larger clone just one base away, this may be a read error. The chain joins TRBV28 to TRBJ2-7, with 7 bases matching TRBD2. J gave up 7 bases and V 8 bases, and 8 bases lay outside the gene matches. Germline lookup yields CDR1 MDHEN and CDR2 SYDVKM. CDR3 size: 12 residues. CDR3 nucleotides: TGTGCCAGCGGGGTGCGGGGGTTTGAGCAGTACTTC. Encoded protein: CASGVRGFEQYF.

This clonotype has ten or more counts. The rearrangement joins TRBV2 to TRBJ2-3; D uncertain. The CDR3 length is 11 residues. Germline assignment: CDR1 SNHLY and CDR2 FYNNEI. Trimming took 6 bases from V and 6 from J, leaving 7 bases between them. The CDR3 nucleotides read TGTGCCAGCAGAATTGGGGATACGCAGTATTTT. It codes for CASRIGDTQYF.

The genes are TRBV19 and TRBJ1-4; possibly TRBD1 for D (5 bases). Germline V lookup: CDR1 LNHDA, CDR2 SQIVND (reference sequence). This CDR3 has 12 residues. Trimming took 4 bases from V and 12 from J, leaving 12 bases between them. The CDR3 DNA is TGTGCCAGTAGTAACAGGTTCGGCGAACTGTTTTTT. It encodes CASSNRFGELFF.

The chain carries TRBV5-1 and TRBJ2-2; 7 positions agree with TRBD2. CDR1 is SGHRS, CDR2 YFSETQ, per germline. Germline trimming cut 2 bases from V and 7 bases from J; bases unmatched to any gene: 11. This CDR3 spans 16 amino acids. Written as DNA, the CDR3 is TGCGCCAGCAGCTTCCCCAGCGGGAAGGTTGTCGGGGAGCTGTTTTTT. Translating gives CASSFPSGKVVGELFF. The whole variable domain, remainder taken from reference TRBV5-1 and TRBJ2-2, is KAGVTQTPRYLIKTRGQQVTLSCSPISGHRSVSWYQQTPGQGLQFLFEYFSETQRNKGNFPGRFSGRQFSNSRSEMNVSTLELGDSALYLCASSFPSGKVVGELFFGEGSRLTVL.

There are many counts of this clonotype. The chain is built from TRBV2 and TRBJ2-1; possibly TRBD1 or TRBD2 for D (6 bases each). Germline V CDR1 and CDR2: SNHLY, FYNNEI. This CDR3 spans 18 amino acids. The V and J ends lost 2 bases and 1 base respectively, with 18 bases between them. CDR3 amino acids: CASSETHGGLGSYNEQFF. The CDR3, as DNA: TGTGCCAGCAGTGAAACCCATGGGGGGCTAGGGTCCTACAATGAGCAGTTCTTC.

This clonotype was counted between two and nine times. CDR3 DNA sequence: TGTGCCAGCAGTTTTGGGACAGGGGCAGGACAGCCCCAGCATTTT. As protein: CASSFGTGAGQPQHF. The chain recombines TRBV12-3 or TRBV12-4 with TRBJ1-5; TRBD1 matches 10 bases. The CDR3 extends over 15 amino acids. Germline trimming cut 3 bases from V and 7 bases from J; bases unmatched to any gene: 6.

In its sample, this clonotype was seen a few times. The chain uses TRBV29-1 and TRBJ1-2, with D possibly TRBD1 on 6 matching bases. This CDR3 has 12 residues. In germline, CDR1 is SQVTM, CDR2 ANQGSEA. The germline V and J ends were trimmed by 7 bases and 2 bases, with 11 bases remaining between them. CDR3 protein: CSDRTGNYGYTF. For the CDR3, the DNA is TGCAGCGACCGCACAGGGAACTATGGCTACACCTTC.